One and the same sample provided the 9 T cell receptor beta chains below, sequenced in a study of blood T cell repertoires in COVID-19. The protocol was immunoSEQ multiplex PCR, while the TCRdb copy is restricted to in-frame clones and leaves out a portion. The sample gives roughly 100,000 clones, 75% to 95% of which show up once; roughly 5.5% is in the top ten. Sequencing used peripheral blood. The receptors come from a human donor in a cohort sampled during active COVID-19.

V and J are TRBV3-1 (or the pseudogene TRBV3-2) and TRBJ1-2, with D uncertain. Deletions cut 0 bases from V and 3 bases from J, with 5 bases between. Germline values: CDR1 LGHDT, CDR2 YNNKEL (reference sequence). CDR3 length equals 13 residues. Written as DNA, the CDR3 is TGTGCCAGCAGCCAAGACCGGGACTATGGCTACACCTTC. This codes for CASSQDRDYGYTF.

This chain uses TRBV5-4 with TRBJ2-3; TRBD2 agrees at 7 bases. CDR1 and CDR2 from the germline V gene are SGHNT and YYREEE (reference sequence). The CDR3 contains 13 residues. V was clipped by 4 bases and J by 5 bases; unmatched bases: 4. CDR3 residues: CASSPWGGDTQYF. The CDR3, as DNA: TGTGCCAGCAGCCCTTGGGGGGGAGATACGCAGTATTTT.

The chain has TRBV19 and TRBJ2-1; TRBD2 aligns across 12 bases. The CDR3 is 16 residues long. V lost 1 base, J lost 9 bases, and 7 bases stayed unmatched. Germline V gene lookup returns CDR1 LNHDA and CDR2 SQIVND (reference sequence). Here the CDR3 DNA reads TGTGCCAGTAGTATAGTGAGACTAGCGGGAGATGGTGAGCAGTTCTTC. This gives the protein CASSIVRLAGDGEQFF.

The chain combines TRBV9 with TRBJ2-1; tentative D call: TRBD2 (6 bases). The V end lost 3 bases, the J end lost 4 bases, and 11 bases lay between the germline ends. From germline, CDR1 is SGDLS and CDR2 YYNGEE. CDR3 size: 14 residues. For the CDR3, the DNA is TGTGCCAGCAGCGGGGACTTGGGATACAATGAGCAGTTCTTC. This gives the protein CASSGDLGYNEQFF.

The rearrangement links TRBV30 to TRBJ1-6; possibly TRBD1 for D (6 bases). This CDR3 is built from 14 residues. With 2 bases removed from V and 9 bases from J, the gap between germline ends came to 14 bases. CDR1 GTSNPN and CDR2 SVGIG come from the germline V gene (reference sequence). CDR3 DNA: TGTGCCTGGAGTACAGGACAGACGTCTTCACCCCTCCACTTT. As protein: CAWSTGQTSSPLHF.

V is TRBV4-1 and J is TRBJ2-3, with a weak D call TRBD2 (6 bases). With 0 bases removed from V and 8 bases from J, the gap between germline ends came to 12 bases. CDR3 length equals 14 residues. Germline CDR1 is MGHRA and CDR2 is YSYEKL. CDR3 coding DNA: TGCGCCAGCAGCCAAGATCCGGGAGAGGTTACGCAGTATTTT. As protein: CASSQDPGEVTQYF.

The chain uses TRBV4-3 and TRBJ2-6; tentative D call: TRBD1 (8 bases). V lost 0 bases to trimming and J lost 0 bases, with 12 bases between them. CDR1 and CDR2 (germline): LGHNA, YSLEER. There are 18 residues in the CDR3. The CDR3 sequence: CASSQEYRGGSGANVLTF. The CDR3 nucleotides read TGCGCCAGCAGCCAAGAGTACAGGGGGGGCTCTGGGGCCAACGTCCTGACTTTC.

V usage is TRBV13 and J usage is TRBJ2-1, with a possible D match to TRBD2 (7 bases). This CDR3 contains 14 residues. The V gene lost 2 bases and the J gene lost 6 bases, with 11 bases spanning the gap. Germline CDR1 is PRHDT and CDR2 is FYEKMQ (reference sequence). The CDR3 loop reads CASSLRGRANEQFF. CDR3 in DNA: TGTGCCAGCAGCTTAAGGGGGAGGGCCAATGAGCAGTTCTTC.

The chain couples TRBV10-2 to TRBJ2-1; the match to TRBD2 covers 9 bases. The CDR3 has 17 amino acids. J lost 8 bases, V lost 3 bases, and 14 bases had no gene match. Germline-derived CDR1 and CDR2 are WSHSY and SAAADI. The CDR3 DNA sequence: TGCGCCAGCAGTGAAGTCTCGCGGGAGGGCCTAAGCGATGAGCAGTTCTTC. Translating gives CASSEVSREGLSDEQFF.